This TCR beta chain emerged from a study of early T cells in non-severe SARS-CoV-2 infection. On the study more broadly: Sequenced material consisted of bulk RNA (from unsorted whole blood), and chains were unpaired.

The CDR3 length is 14 residues. Trimming removed 7 bases from V and 7 bases from J; junction bases left unmatched: 15. Germline values: CDR1 SQVTM, CDR2 ANQGSEA. Each CDR3 protein gets one entry after TCRdb re-called the 5' RACE reads with MiXCR. The data contain some 100,000 distinct CDR3 sequences, approximately 15% of them singletons. This clonotype was counted at least ten times. This clonotype was sampled from an adult who was a healthcare worker with PCR-confirmed SARS-CoV-2 infection or an uninfected control (not recorded which). The specimen sequenced was whole blood. This chain uses TRBV29-1 with TRBJ1-2; 7 bases fit TRBD1. The CDR3 coding sequence is TGCAGCGCAGGCCTACAGGGGTTGCTCTCTGGCTACACCTTC. It is translated as CSAGLQGLLSGYTF.